These T cell receptor beta chains were read from a single sample in a study of T-cell reconstitution after alpha-beta-depleted transplantation in children. TCRdb ran MiXCR on the PCR reads and lists one entry per CDR3 protein. The sample records about 870,000 distinct CDR3 sequences, around 17% being singletons. Source: PBMCs, mostly from graft donor cells, taken 360 days after TCRalphabeta/CD19-depleted stem cell transplant. The receptors shown here come from a male patient under 18 who had a stem cell transplant for acute lymphoblastic leukemia, so the T cells may come from the graft donor. Each CDR3 is given with its conserved first and last residue. D genes are given only for firm matches. Clone size appears in some rows only: once, few, many, or a class for an expanded clone.

V gene: TRBV12-3/TRBV12-4
D gene: -
clone size: many
J gene: TRBJ1-4
CDR3 DNA: TGTGCCAGCAGTTTAACCGGTCGTAATGAAAAACTGTTTTTT
CDR3 protein: CASSLTGRNEKLFF

V gene: TRBV19
D gene: TRBD1
clone size: -
J gene: TRBJ2-1
CDR3 DNA: TGTGCCAGTAGACCTTACTCGGGACAGTCCTACAATGAGCAGTTCTTC
CDR3 protein: CASRPYSGQSYNEQFF

V gene: TRBV9
D gene: TRBD2
clone size: few
J gene: TRBJ2-3
CDR3 DNA: TGTGCCAGCAGCGTAGAGCTAGCGGGAGATTCCACAGATACGCAGTATTTT
CDR3 protein: CASSVELAGDSTDTQYF

V gene: TRBV3-1
D gene: TRBD1
clone size: many
J gene: TRBJ2-2
CDR3 DNA: TGTGCCAGCAGCCAAGGACAGGGAATCCCCGGGGAGCTGTTTTTT
CDR3 protein: CASSQGQGIPGELFF

V gene: TRBV27
D gene: TRBD1
clone size: many
J gene: TRBJ1-5
CDR3 DNA: TGTGCCAGCAGTTCCGGGACAGGGGGGTATAGCAATCAGCCCCAGCATTTT
CDR3 protein: CASSSGTGGYSNQPQHF

V gene: TRBV5-5
D gene: TRBD1
clone size: few
J gene: TRBJ2-3
CDR3 DNA: TGTGCCAGCAGCTTCCTCCTTAACCTACAGGGGGCCGCAGATACGCAGTATTTT
CDR3 protein: CASSFLLNLQGAADTQYF

V gene: TRBV4-1
D gene: -
clone size: few
J gene: TRBJ2-2
CDR3 DNA: TGCGCCAGCAGCCAAGTGCCTCGAAAGCTCACCGGGGAGCTGTTTTTT
CDR3 protein: CASSQVPRKLTGELFF

V gene: TRBV19
D gene: -
clone size: -
J gene: TRBJ1-1
CDR3 DNA: TGTGCCACCACTCGGGACGGTCACATGAACACTGAAGCTTTCTTT
CDR3 protein: CATTRDGHMNTEAFF

V gene: TRBV5-1
D gene: -
clone size: -
J gene: TRBJ2-7
CDR3 DNA: TGCGCCAGCAGCCCTCCTGGCGACAGGAACTCCTACGAGCAGTACTTC
CDR3 protein: CASSPPGDRNSYEQYF

V gene: TRBV20-1
D gene: TRBD1
clone size: many
J gene: TRBJ1-1
CDR3 DNA: TGCAGTGCTAGACCAGGGGGGCGAAGCATCACTGAAGCTTTCTTT
CDR3 protein: CSARPGGRSITEAFF

V gene: TRBV6-2/TRBV6-3
D gene: -
clone size: many
J gene: TRBJ1-1
CDR3 DNA: TGTGCCAGCAGCCTAGACCTTTGGCAGACTGAAGCTTTCTTT
CDR3 protein: CASSLDLWQTEAFF

V gene: TRBV5-1
D gene: -
clone size: -
J gene: TRBJ2-6
CDR3 DNA: TGCGCCAGCAGCTTCCGCCGCTCTGGGGCCAACGTCCTGACTTTC
CDR3 protein: CASSFRRSGANVLTF

V gene: TRBV20-1
D gene: TRBD1
clone size: -
J gene: TRBJ2-5
CDR3 DNA: TGCAGTGCTAGCGGGGACAGGCTATCGGAGTACTTC
CDR3 protein: CSASGDRLSEYF

V gene: TRBV5-1
D gene: TRBD2
clone size: -
J gene: TRBJ2-7
CDR3 DNA: TGCGCCAGCAGAGTGGGACTAGCGGAGCCCGAGCAGTACTTC
CDR3 protein: CASRVGLAEPEQYF

V gene: TRBV20-1
D gene: -
clone size: few
J gene: TRBJ2-6
CDR3 DNA: TGCAGTGCCCGGACGCAATCTGGGGCCAACGTCCTGACTTTC
CDR3 protein: CSARTQSGANVLTF

V gene: TRBV6-1
D gene: -
clone size: few
J gene: TRBJ2-1
CDR3 DNA: TGTGCCAGCAGTGTGCGCTCCTACAATGAGCAGTTCTTC
CDR3 protein: CASSVRSYNEQFF

V gene: TRBV29-1
D gene: -
clone size: -
J gene: TRBJ2-6
CDR3 DNA: TGCAGCGTTGATAGCATCTCTGGGGCCAACGTCCTGACTTTC
CDR3 protein: CSVDSISGANVLTF

V gene: TRBV4-1
D gene: -
clone size: few
J gene: TRBJ2-6
CDR3 DNA: TGCGCCAGCAGTTCCCCGGGACGCGGGGCCAACGTCCTGACTTTC
CDR3 protein: CASSSPGRGANVLTF

V gene: TRBV28
D gene: -
clone size: -
J gene: TRBJ1-5
CDR3 DNA: TGTGCCAGCAGGGCAGAGATTTATAGCAATCAGCCCCAGCATTTT
CDR3 protein: CASRAEIYSNQPQHF

V gene: TRBV29-1
D gene: -
clone size: -
J gene: TRBJ2-7
CDR3 DNA: TGCAGCGTTGAAATACAGAGCTCCTACGAGCAGTACTTC
CDR3 protein: CSVEIQSSYEQYF

V gene: TRBV20-1
D gene: -
clone size: -
J gene: TRBJ2-3
CDR3 DNA: TGCAGTTCCGAGCAGGAAAGAACCACAGATACGCAGTATTTT
CDR3 protein: CSSEQERTTDTQYF

V gene: TRBV7-7
D gene: -
clone size: many
J gene: TRBJ2-5
CDR3 DNA: TGTGCCAGCAGCCGGATTCTAGAGACCCAGTACTTC
CDR3 protein: CASSRILETQYF

V gene: TRBV10-3
D gene: -
clone size: few
J gene: TRBJ2-1
CDR3 DNA: TGTGCCATCAGTGAGCCCTCCTACAATGAGCAGTTCTTC
CDR3 protein: CAISEPSYNEQFF

V gene: TRBV5-1
D gene: TRBD1
clone size: few
J gene: TRBJ1-4
CDR3 DNA: TGCGCCAGCAGCAGCCAACAGGGGAATGAAAAACTGTTTTTT
CDR3 protein: CASSSQQGNEKLFF

V gene: TRBV2
D gene: TRBD2
clone size: -
J gene: TRBJ2-3
CDR3 DNA: TGTGCCAGCAGCGCCCTTTCCGGGGGGAGTACAGATACGCAGTATTTT
CDR3 protein: CASSALSGGSTDTQYF

V gene: TRBV5-1
D gene: -
clone size: few
J gene: TRBJ2-3
CDR3 DNA: TGCGCCAGCAGCCCTGCAGTATCAGCAGATACGCAGTATTTT
CDR3 protein: CASSPAVSADTQYF

V gene: TRBV9
D gene: -
clone size: few
J gene: TRBJ2-3
CDR3 DNA: TGTGCCAGCAGCATATACAGGGAGAGCACAGATACGCAGTATTTT
CDR3 protein: CASSIYRESTDTQYF

V gene: TRBV20-1
D gene: -
clone size: -
J gene: TRBJ2-7
CDR3 DNA: TGCAGTGCTATCGAGCAGGAGCCCCCCTACGAGCAGTACTTC
CDR3 protein: CSAIEQEPPYEQYF

V gene: TRBV21-1
D gene: -
clone size: many
J gene: TRBJ2-7
CDR3 DNA: TGTGCCAGCAGCAGACCAGCGGGAAGGTCCTACGAGCAGTACTTC
CDR3 protein: CASSRPAGRSYEQYF

V gene: TRBV7-9
D gene: TRBD2
clone size: few
J gene: TRBJ2-4
CDR3 DNA: TGTGCCAGCAGCTTAGGACTAGCGGGAGGGCCGAGGAACATTCAGTACTTC
CDR3 protein: CASSLGLAGGPRNIQYF

V gene: TRBV2
D gene: TRBD1
clone size: few
J gene: TRBJ1-5
CDR3 DNA: TGTGCCAGCAGCGAGACAGGGCTGGGGCAGCCCCAGCATTTT
CDR3 protein: CASSETGLGQPQHF

V gene: TRBV5-1
D gene: -
clone size: few
J gene: TRBJ2-2
CDR3 DNA: TGCGCCAGCAGACCTGGACAGCTAAACACCGGGGAGCTGTTTTTT
CDR3 protein: CASRPGQLNTGELFF

V gene: TRBV24-1
D gene: -
clone size: -
J gene: TRBJ2-6
CDR3 DNA: TGTGCCACCAGTGATCGGGCCCCTGGGGCCAACGTCCTGACTTTC
CDR3 protein: CATSDRAPGANVLTF

V gene: TRBV3-1
D gene: TRBD2
clone size: -
J gene: TRBJ2-5
CDR3 DNA: TGTGCCAGCAGCCCAAAGCCTCTAGCGGGAGTTGGGGAGACCCAGTACTTC
CDR3 protein: CASSPKPLAGVGETQYF

V gene: TRBV29-1
D gene: -
clone size: -
J gene: TRBJ2-5
CDR3 DNA: TGCAGCGTTGATGGGCTCTCTCGCCGGACCCAGTACTTC
CDR3 protein: CSVDGLSRRTQYF

V gene: TRBV12-3/TRBV12-4
D gene: -
clone size: -
J gene: TRBJ2-3
CDR3 DNA: TGTGCCACCATGGAGTCAGATACGCAGTATTTT
CDR3 protein: CATMESDTQYF

V gene: TRBV9
D gene: -
clone size: few
J gene: TRBJ2-2
CDR3 DNA: TGTGCCAGCAGCGTCTACACAGGCCTCGGGGAGCTGTTTTTT
CDR3 protein: CASSVYTGLGELFF

V gene: TRBV6-5
D gene: -
clone size: -
J gene: TRBJ2-3
CDR3 DNA: TGTGCCAGCAGTTACTCGAACAGGGGGGGGACAGATACGCAGTATTTT
CDR3 protein: CASSYSNRGGTDTQYF

V gene: TRBV3-1
D gene: -
clone size: -
J gene: TRBJ2-7
CDR3 DNA: TGTGCCAGCAGCCAAGCGCGGCCTACCTCCTACGAGCAGTACTTC
CDR3 protein: CASSQARPTSYEQYF